The 23 T cell receptor beta chains below all came from one sample that was sequenced in a study of blood T cell dynamics during melanoma immunotherapy. Assay used: immunoSEQ multiplex PCR; TCRdb lists only in-frame clones, some missing. The sample has approximately 11,000 clones; approximately 90% are singletons. Time point noted: week 3, after first cycle of checkpoint inhibitor. The material was blood, obtained from a patient treated with checkpoint blockade. The source is a human donor with melanoma.

The chain couples TRBV7-9 to TRBJ1-1; possible D gene TRBD1, 5 bases. In germline, CDR1 is SEHNR, CDR2 FQNEAQ (reference sequence). This CDR3 has 13 amino acids. Trimming stripped 5 bases from V and 1 base from J, with 8 bases between. CDR3 loop: CASSPQGNTEAFF. The CDR3 nucleotides read TGTGCCAGCAGCCCCCAGGGGAACACTGAAGCTTTCTTT.

V usage is TRBV7-7 and J usage is TRBJ2-1; 12 positions agree with TRBD2. This CDR3 comprises 15 residues. Per germline, CDR1 SSHAT and CDR2 FNYEAQ (reference sequence). CDR3 region: CASAPTSGSFNEQFF. CDR3 sequence (DNA): TGTGCTAGCGCCCCGACTAGCGGGAGTTTCAATGAGCAGTTCTTC.

J is TRBJ2-1 and V is TRBV29-1, with D tentatively TRBD2 (7 bases). The CDR3 is 17 amino acids. The V end was cut by 2 bases, the J end by 0 bases, with 17 bases between. CDR1 and CDR2 (germline): SQVTM, ANQGSEA. As DNA, the CDR3 is TGCAGCGTTGAATTTCCGGGGGGCGGGAGCTCCTACAATGAGCAGTTCTTC. Protein product: CSVEFPGGGSSYNEQFF.

The chain couples TRBV25-1 to TRBJ2-3; 8 nucleotides align to TRBD2. CDR1 and CDR2 (germline): MGHDK, SYGVNS. V was clipped by 3 bases and J by 1 base; unmatched bases: 6. The CDR3 contains 16 residues. The CDR3, as DNA: TGTGCCAGCAGTGATAGAGCGGGAGCAGGCACAGATACGCAGTATTTT. Translation gives CASSDRAGAGTDTQYF.

The V call is TRBV10-3, the J call TRBJ1-4, with D possibly matching TRBD1 (5 bases). Trimming took 8 bases from V and 7 from J, leaving 8 bases between them. Germline CDR1 is ENHRY and CDR2 is SYGVKD. The CDR3 contains 11 residues. Here the CDR3 DNA reads TGTGCCATCGGGGGGGGTGAAAAACTGTTTTTT. Translating gives CAIGGGEKLFF.

This sequence joins TRBV27 and TRBJ2-1; D tentatively reads TRBD1 or TRBD2 (5 bases each). V was pared by 7 bases and J by 2 bases, with 18 bases between. The CDR3 loop spans 16 amino acids. Germline V gene lookup returns CDR1 MNHEY and CDR2 SMNVEV (reference sequence). CDR3: CASTPGWGAPYNEQFF. The CDR3 region has the DNA TGTGCCAGCACCCCAGGGTGGGGAGCCCCCTACAATGAGCAGTTCTTC.

The V and J genes are TRBV5-1 and TRBJ2-7; 10 bases are a match to TRBD2. The V gene's germline CDR1 is SGHRS and CDR2 YFSETQ. CDR3 length: 16 residues. Trimming at V came to 4 bases and at J to 7 bases, leaving 14 bases not matched to a gene. The chain's CDR3 is CASSPLATSGPGEQYF. CDR3 sequence (DNA): TGCGCCAGCAGCCCCCTGGCGACTAGCGGGCCCGGGGAGCAGTACTTC.

The chain employs TRBV15 and TRBJ2-3; D is unresolved. CDR1 LNHNV and CDR2 YYDKDF come from the germline V gene (reference sequence). This CDR3 contains 15 residues. The V and J ends lost 0 bases and 5 bases respectively, with 12 bases between them. CDR3 sequence: CATSRDGPVGDTQYF. The DNA for the CDR3 is TGTGCCACCAGCAGAGATGGCCCGGTGGGAGATACGCAGTATTTT.

This chain links TRBV28 with TRBJ1-2, with 8 bases identical to TRBD1. Germline values: CDR1 MDHEN, CDR2 SYDVKM. After removal of 5 bases from V and 2 bases from J, the junction contained 7 bases not matched to a gene. This CDR3 has 15 residues. This CDR3 reads CASSPPDRGNYGYTF. CDR3 nucleotide sequence: TGTGCCAGCAGTCCCCCCGACAGGGGAAACTATGGCTACACCTTC.

The J gene is TRBJ1-2, the V gene TRBV2; a possible D gene is TRBD1 (6 bases). Trimming stripped 10 bases from V and 7 bases from J, with 19 bases between. Per the germline V gene, CDR1 is SNHLY and CDR2 is FYNNEI. This CDR3 contains 13 residues. CDR3 sequence reads: CATRDNSPSGYTF. The CDR3 nucleotides are TGTGCCACCAGGGACAACAGCCCCTCTGGCTACACCTTC.

This chain links TRBV6-5 with TRBJ2-7; possible D gene TRBD2, 6 bases. The CDR3 length is 15 residues. CDR1 is MNHEY and CDR2 is SVGAGI in the germline V gene. The V and J ends lost 0 bases and 0 bases respectively, with 9 bases between them. CDR3 residues: CASSYSAGNSYEQYF. For the CDR3, the DNA is TGTGCCAGCAGTTACTCGGCGGGGAACTCCTACGAGCAGTACTTC.

On this clone itself: Other nucleotide sequences from this sample produce the same CDR3. The V and J genes are TRBV7-9 and TRBJ2-3; D may be TRBD1 (5 bases). This CDR3 has 15 residues. Germline V gene data show CDR1 as SEHNR and CDR2 as FQNEAQ (reference sequence). V dropped 1 base and J dropped 2 bases, with 10 bases sitting between them. The CDR3: CASSLGGRATDTQYF. Here the CDR3 DNA reads TGTGCCAGCAGCTTAGGGGGCAGGGCCACAGATACGCAGTATTTT.

CDR3 amino acids: CAISPTGQAGGQYF. The CDR3 nucleotides read TGTGCCATCAGTCCGACCGGACAGGCTGGGGGGCAGTACTTC. The chain joins TRBV10-3 to TRBJ2-7; 7 bases align to TRBD1. The V segment lost 5 bases and the J segment 9 bases; nucleotides outside the gene matches: 13. There are 14 residues in the CDR3. The germline V gene encodes CDR1 ENHRY and CDR2 SYGVKD.

The V call is TRBV28, the J call TRBJ2-3; TRBD1 might be the D (5 bases). This CDR3 region has 14 residues. The germline V and J ends were trimmed by 3 bases and 2 bases, with 9 bases remaining between them. From germline, CDR1 is MDHEN and CDR2 SYDVKM. The CDR3 nucleotides are TGTGCCAGCAGTTTGGGGCAGTCCACAGATACGCAGTATTTT. This codes for CASSLGQSTDTQYF.

The rearrangement joins TRBV7-2 to TRBJ1-2, with TRBD1 identical over 7 bases. This CDR3 contains 14 residues. V lost 4 bases, J lost 2 bases, and 4 bases stayed unmatched. In germline, CDR1 is SGHTA, CDR2 FQGNSA. CDR3 in DNA: TGTGCCAGCAGCTATTCGGGACAGAACTATGGCTACACCTTC. It specifies CASSYSGQNYGYTF. The entire variable domain, with the rest obtained from reference TRBV7-2 and TRBJ1-2, is as follows: GAGVSQSPSNKVTEKGKDVELRCDPISGHTALYWYRQSLGQGLEFLIYFQGNSAPDKSGLPSDRFSAERTGGSVSTLTIQRTQQEDSAVYLCASSYSGQNYGYTFGSGTRLTVV.

The genes are TRBV30 and TRBJ2-5; D possibly corresponds to TRBD2 (5 bases). Trimming shortened V by 1 base and J by 3 bases, and 9 bases separated the two germline ends. Germline assignment: CDR1 GTSNPN and CDR2 SVGIG (reference sequence). The CDR3 consists of 13 residues. The CDR3 sequence: CAWSEAGKETQYF. CDR3 coding DNA: TGTGCCTGGAGTGAGGCGGGCAAAGAGACCCAGTACTTC.

This chain connects TRBV7-2 to TRBJ2-2, with 15 bases lining up with TRBD2. The V and J ends lost 1 base and 4 bases, in that order; junction bases with no gene match: 1. The CDR3 is made up of 17 amino acids. Germline V lookup: CDR1 SGHTA, CDR2 FQGNSA. The CDR3 DNA sequence: TGTGCCAGCAGCTTAGTGGGACTAGCGGGAGGCACCGGGGAGCTGTTTTTT. Translation: CASSLVGLAGGTGELFF.

This clone was seen a handful of times. The chain carries TRBV11-2 and TRBJ1-2; maybe TRBD1 (5 bases). CDR1 SGHAT and CDR2 FQNNGV come from the germline V gene. V lost 5 bases and J lost 6, with 16 bases in between. CDR3 length: 14 amino acids. The CDR3 loop reads CASSPLGGIDGYTF. The CDR3 coding sequence is TGTGCCAGCAGCCCCTTGGGGGGGATTGATGGCTACACCTTC.

The CDR3 is CASSEDGSNQPQHF. For the CDR3, the DNA is TGTGCCAGCAGTGAGGACGGCAGCAATCAGCCCCAGCATTTT. V and J are TRBV6-1 and TRBJ1-5; D gene unclear. The CDR3 loop spans 14 amino acids. V was cut by 3 bases and J by 1 base, with 7 bases left in between. The germline V gene encodes CDR1 MNHNS and CDR2 SASEGT.

The chain is built from TRBV6-6 and TRBJ1-5; no definite D call. This CDR3 has 14 amino acids. Germline values: CDR1 MNHNY, CDR2 SVGAGI (reference sequence). Trimming took 0 bases from V and 0 from J, leaving 3 bases between them. The DNA for the CDR3 is TGTGCCAGCAGTTACTCGGGTAGCAATCAGCCCCAGCATTTT. Protein: CASSYSGSNQPQHF.

J is TRBJ2-3 and V is TRBV5-1, with 9 bases lining up with TRBD2. In germline, CDR1 is SGHRS, CDR2 YFSETQ. V shed 3 bases and J 2 bases; nucleotides not matched to a gene: 4. This CDR3 is built from 15 residues. The CDR3 coding sequence is TGCGCCAGCAGCTCTAGCGGGGCCCACACAGATACGCAGTATTTT. Translated, it gives CASSSSGAHTDTQYF.

Only a few counts were recorded for this clone. DNA of the CDR3: TGTGCCAGCAGTGACAGACTAGCGGAGTCCTACGAGCAGTACTTC. Its translation is CASSDRLAESYEQYF. This chain connects TRBV6-1 to TRBJ2-7, with TRBD2 identical over 9 bases. The CDR3 runs to 15 residues. Germline loops: CDR1 MNHNS, CDR2 SASEGT. V lost 3 bases, J lost 1 base, and 4 bases stayed unmatched.

This rearrangement joins TRBV19 to TRBJ2-1, with D unclear. Germline V gives CDR1 LNHDA, CDR2 SQIVND (reference sequence). The CDR3 is 13 amino acids. The V and J ends lost 5 bases and 5 bases respectively, with 10 bases between them. CDR3 nucleotide sequence: TGTGCCAGTAGTCGGCTATATCACAATGAGCAGTTCTTC. This sequence encodes CASSRLYHNEQFF.